This entry is about one TCR beta chain. Antigen: not known. The CDR3 loop spans 12 amino acids. Germline CDR1 reads SQVTM; CDR2 reads ANQGSEA. These data belong to a study of CXCR3-negative and CXCR3-positive naive CD8 T cells. Overall study: Each library held about 1.5 +/- 0.3 million TRB reads, 120 million to 150 million in total.

Whole-study results and caveats: Comparison of naive subsets found surface CD5 to be comparable, and TCR strength was inferred on the basis of TRB CDR3 properties. With respect to TRBV-TRBJ usage, naive CXCR3-negative and CXCR3-positive cells were similar; memory differed. Both of the naive subsets showed about the same high diversity, but memory CD8+ cells had much less.

It was by 5' RACE with UMI labels that the TRB cDNA libraries were prepared. No DNA is given; TCRdb re-called the 5' RACE reads and lists each CDR3 protein once. The sample has 56,000 or so distinct CDR3 sequences. The sequencing sample was made of memory CD8+ T cells from blood. This rearrangement joins TRBV29-1 to TRBJ2-7. This sequence originates from a human donor in good health. Some clones in this sample may be carry-over from other donors' samples. This chain's CDR3 is CSVVSYSYEQYF.